The entry that follows covers one T cell receptor beta chain sequence. Its antigen target is currently unknown. No quality values exist for individual bases; no much larger clone is one base distant. These data are taken from a study of beta chain features in type 1 diabetes (dated by TCRdb to the late 2010s). At the level of the whole study: Patients and healthy donors did not differ in mean age, gender distribution, total cell number or subset yield. A total of roughly 99 million sorted cells were examined across all samples, and the number of cells per subset was strongly correlated with RNA yield. The study compared the TCRB repertoires of sorted circulating CD4+ T cell subsets in recently diagnosed type 1 diabetes patients with those in matched healthy donors. Regulatory and stem cell-like memory subsets were isolated from only 8 patients and about 8 healthy donors, whereas naive and central memory subsets came from all 30 or so donors. Results the study describes overall, beyond this receptor: Naive, central memory and regulatory TCRB repertoires appeared to be more similar among patients than among healthy donors. A moderate but significant shortening of TCRB CDR3 length was observed in type 1 diabetes patients in all four CD4+ subsets. Shorter templates might be favored by PCR, yet because patient and control samples were amplified and corrected together, any such skew would affect both groups equally. Because cDNA rather than genomic DNA was sequenced, highly expressing activated cells could have been over-represented, although no difference in activation and CD3 levels was found between groups. Because small numbers of individuals were included in the HLA sub-analyses, any influence of HLA type on TCRB rearrangement was left unresolved. At VDJ recombination sites, patients with type 1 diabetes made fewer insertions and deleted more nucleotides, a pattern implying thymic rearrangement abnormalities.

The entire amount of isolated RNA was reverse transcribed using the High Capacity cDNA Reverse Transcription Kit, so the sequenced TCRB transcripts were expressed ones. Deep immunoSEQ sequencing was performed on naive, central memory and regulatory T cell samples, with an average of around 3.4 million total reads per sample. After sorted cells were lysed in RLT buffer, RNA was extracted with DNase-treated RNeasy Micro or Mini kits, with the choice depending on cell number. Each cell subset was processed separately to prevent cross-contamination, with patient and healthy donor samples processed together. Using the immunoSEQ multiplex PCR, TCRB sequences were amplified from cDNA into 87-bp fragments spanning the CDR3 region. Sequencing of the amplicons was performed on the Illumina HiSeq platform. In the source study's methods: Synthetic template baselines were used to correct PCR bias computationally, reads within Hamming distance 2 were collapsed together, and singletons that could not be merged were discarded. Reads were aligned against IMGT so that V, D and J genes, CDR3 length and insertions or deletions at six rearrangement sites could be assigned. Within each subset, clonotype counts were normalized to the number of sorted cells before true diversity and Gini coefficients were calculated with the tcR R package. The overlap coefficient, calculated on TCRB nucleotide sequences, was used to quantify repertoire sharing. As a proxy for the pre-selection repertoire, out-of-frame TCRB sequences from naive cells were analyzed. TCRdb stores this immuneACCESS table with in-frame sequences only. Part of the clones is absent; in the studies checked, under half of the shortfall reflects unresolved V genes, and no reason is known for the rest. V and J calls and clone size are as listed in that table; D and trimming were resolved from the DNA. For this sample there are hundreds of thousands of clones; 11% to 15% appear just once. The ten largest account for 0.035% to 0.045% of the sample.

In the germline V gene (reference sequence), CDR1 corresponds to WNHNN and CDR2 to SYGVQD. V is cut by 2 bases and J by 0 bases, and the space between the germline ends is 9 bases. There are 15 amino acids in the CDR3, from cysteine to phenylalanine inclusive. Only the CDR3 part of the read is kept: 45 bases, read in frame from the first base. Each donor gave one peripheral blood draw, averaging approximately 120 mL, which was collected into heparinised tubes. Using a panel that included CD45RO, CCR7, CD25, CD127, CD95 and CD27, naive, central memory, regulatory and stem cell-like memory CD4+ T cells were sorted on a BD FACSAria II. A purity above 95% was achieved for all sorted populations. PBMCs were separated immediately by Lymphoprep density gradient centrifugation and were stained directly, without being cultured. So that batch effects would be minimized, each experiment stained and sorted samples in pairs, pairing one healthy donor with one patient.

This sequence was found in a man between 18 and 35 years old with type 1 diabetes. The rearrangement joined TRBV10-1 to TRBJ2-3; the D gene cannot be resolved reliably. Sequences were obtained from naive CD4+ T cells from blood. This specimen's cell subset or site label, per the study, means: true naive CD4+ T cells. This receptor carries the CDR3 CASSEVSSSTDTQYF. The DNA sequence follows: TGCGCCAGCAGTGAGGTTTCGTCTAGCACAGATACGCAGTATTTT.